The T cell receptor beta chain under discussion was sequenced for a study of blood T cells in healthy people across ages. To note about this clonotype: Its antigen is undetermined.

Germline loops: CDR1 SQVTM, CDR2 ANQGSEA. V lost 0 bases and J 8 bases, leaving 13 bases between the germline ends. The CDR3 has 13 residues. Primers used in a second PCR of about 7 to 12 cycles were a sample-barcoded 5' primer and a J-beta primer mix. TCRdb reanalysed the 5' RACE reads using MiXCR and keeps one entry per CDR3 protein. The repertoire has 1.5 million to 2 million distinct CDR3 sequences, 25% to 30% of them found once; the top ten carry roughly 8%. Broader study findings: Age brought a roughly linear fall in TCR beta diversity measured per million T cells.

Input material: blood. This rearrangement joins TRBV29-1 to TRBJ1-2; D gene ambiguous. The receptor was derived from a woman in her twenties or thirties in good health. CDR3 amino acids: CSVEDGPRWGYTF. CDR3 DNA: TGCAGCGTTGAAGACGGTCCCCGGTGGGGCTACACCTTC.